One TCR beta chain is described in this entry. Here immunoSEQ multiplex PCR was the method, and the copy in TCRdb shows in-frame clones only, minus some. The sample has under 150,000 clones; over 90% are singletons. This sample is drawn from a study of control samples from healthy donors and cancer patients. The source material was blood. The sequence was collected from a man aged 25 to 45 in good health.

Here the CDR3 DNA reads TGCGCCAGCAGCCAGGAACCTGGGACGTTAGCCCCCAATGAGCAGTTCTTC. This codes for CASSQEPGTLAPNEQFF. The rearrangement joins TRBV4-1 to TRBJ2-1; D tentatively fits TRBD1 or TRBD2 (5 bases each). CDR3 length: 17 residues. CDR1 and CDR2 from the germline V gene are MGHRA and YSYEKL. The V gene lost 3 bases and the J gene lost 6 bases, with 21 bases spanning the gap.